The TCR beta chain under discussion was sequenced for a study of T cells after yellow fever vaccination. Study overall: SMART-Seq v4 Ultra Low Input served to prepare low-cell-number fractions. General study points: Overall, a small share of clonotypes was seen in both CD4 and CD8 compartments. A large majority of primary-vaccination clones showed up again after the booster (approximately 95% CD4, about 87% CD8).

Germline CDR1 SGHKS, CDR2 YYEKEE (reference sequence). V shed 2 bases and J 2 bases; nucleotides not matched to a gene: 4. CDR3 size: 16 residues. Each CDR3 protein gets one entry after TCRdb re-called the 5' RACE reads with MiXCR. The profile covers about 160,000 distinct CDR3 sequences, with approximately 6.8% appearing a single time and more than 2.5% taken by the ten largest. This clonotype turned up a few times. Its target is unknown. The rearrangement uses TRBV5-5 and TRBJ2-3; 11 nucleotides agree with TRBD2. This sample comprised CD4+ T cells sorted from PBMCs, obtained less than 6 days after the first yellow fever vaccination. The sequence was collected from a man between 18 and 35 years old who received the YFV17D yellow fever vaccine. The CDR3 nucleotides are TGTGCCAGCAGCTTATTACTAGCGGGGGACACAGATACGCAGTATTTT. This encodes CASSLLLAGDTDTQYF.